These 18 T cell receptor beta chains share one sample of origin, sequenced in a study of T cells in Graves' hyperthyroidism and ophthalmopathy. RNA transcripts served as the template for amplifying TCR beta CDR3 regions. The HTBI set primed first-round TCR CDR3 RT-PCR. Using its own MiXCR run on the multiplex PCR reads, TCRdb lists one record per CDR3 protein. The repertoire holds about 600,000 distinct CDR3 sequences, with roughly 16% as singletons. Input material: blood. The receptors were gathered from a woman aged 40 to 50 with Graves' ophthalmopathy.

This clonotype was counted at least ten times. The chain is built from TRBV20-1 and TRBJ2-3; TRBD2 is a possible D gene (5 bases). The CDR3 has 14 amino acids. Trimming removed 0 bases at V and 5 bases at J, with 12 bases between. CDR1 and CDR2 (germline): DFQATT, SNEGSKA (reference sequence). In nucleotides, the CDR3 is TGCAGTGCTAGAGATCCAGCGGTGGTAGATACGCAGTATTTT. Residues: CSARDPAVVDTQYF.

This clonotype has a count of ten or more. V usage is TRBV28 and J usage is TRBJ2-5; 12 bases agree with TRBD2. CDR3 length: 16 amino acids. Unmatched junction bases numbered 6, after V lost 5 bases and J lost 2 bases. Germline V gene data show CDR1 as MDHEN and CDR2 as SYDVKM. This chain's CDR3 is CASSASGTSGQETQYF. The CDR3 nucleotides read TGTGCCAGCAGTGCTTCCGGGACTAGCGGGCAAGAGACCCAGTACTTC.

This clonotype was found many times. The chain has TRBV28 and TRBJ2-1; 10 nucleotides align to TRBD1. The ends lost 3 bases at V and 1 base at J; junction bases unmatched: 6. Germline V gene lookup returns CDR1 MDHEN and CDR2 SYDVKM. CDR3 length: 17 residues. The CDR3 spells CASSFRDRGRSYNEQFF. The CDR3, as DNA: TGTGCCAGCAGTTTTCGGGACAGGGGTAGGTCCTACAATGAGCAGTTCTTC.

This clonotype was counted at least ten times. The V and J genes are TRBV30 and TRBJ2-7; 10 positions agree with TRBD2. The germline gives CDR1 GTSNPN, CDR2 SVGIG (reference sequence). The ends lost 8 bases at V and 3 bases at J; junction bases unmatched: 10. CDR3 length equals 14 residues. The chain's CDR3 is CAIIPTSGIYEQYF. CDR3 in DNA: TGTGCCATTATCCCAACTAGCGGGATCTACGAGCAGTACTTC.

This clonotype was counted at least ten times. V and J are TRBV3-1 and TRBJ2-2; TRBD1 matches 7 bases. This CDR3 region has 15 residues. Looked up from germline, CDR1 is LGHDT and CDR2 is YNNKEL (reference sequence). The V segment lost 1 base and the J segment 3 bases; nucleotides outside the gene matches: 2. Here the CDR3 DNA reads TGTGCCAGCAGCCAAGGGGACAGATACACCGGGGAGCTGTTTTTT. It yields the protein CASSQGDRYTGELFF.

This clonotype was recorded at least ten times. The chain is built from TRBV12-3 or TRBV12-4 and TRBJ1-2; D unresolved. Trimming took 2 bases from V and 3 from J, leaving 7 bases between them. The CDR3 covers 13 residues. The DNA for the CDR3 is TGTGCCAGCAGTTTATCCCCCGACTATGGCTACACCTTC. Its protein product is CASSLSPDYGYTF.

J is TRBJ1-5 and V is TRBV6-1, with 7 bases identical to TRBD1. J was trimmed by 0 bases and V by 11 bases; bases with no gene match: 7. The germline CDR1 and CDR2 sequences are MNHNS and SASEGT. The CDR3 has 14 residues. The CDR3 DNA reads TGTGCCTGCCACAGGGGCTCTAGCAATCAGCCCCAGCATTTT. Translated, it gives CACHRGSSNQPQHF.

The CDR3 sequence: CASSIDGAFF. DNA for the CDR3: TGTGCCAGTAGTATAGATGGGGCTTTCTTT. This chain links TRBV19 with TRBJ1-1; no reliable D call. Germline V lookup: CDR1 LNHDA, CDR2 SQIVND (reference sequence). This CDR3 comprises 10 residues. With 0 bases removed from V and 11 bases from J, the gap between germline ends came to 4 bases.

This clonotype was observed many times. The V gene is TRBV6-1, the J gene TRBJ1-2, with D possibly TRBD1 on 6 matching bases. Looked up from germline, CDR1 is MNHNS and CDR2 is SASEGT. Between the trimmed V and J ends, which lost 3 bases and 4 bases, there was a span of 18 bases. The CDR3 length is 16 residues. The CDR3 region is CASSEFQQGPLYGYTF. DNA for the CDR3: TGTGCCAGCAGTGAGTTTCAACAGGGTCCACTCTATGGCTACACCTTC.

V and J are TRBV10-3 and TRBJ2-2, with D perhaps matching TRBD1 or TRBD2 (5 bases each). Looked up from germline, CDR1 is ENHRY and CDR2 is SYGVKD. V was clipped by 0 bases and J by 3 bases, with 8 bases between them. The CDR3 sequence is 15 residues long. The CDR3 sequence: CAISESLGDTGELFF. The DNA of the CDR3 is TGTGCCATCAGTGAGTCCTTGGGGGACACCGGGGAGCTGTTTTTT.

This clonotype was detected many times. The V gene is TRBV11-2, the J gene TRBJ2-5; D is undetermined. The CDR3 has 15 residues. CDR1 is SGHAT and CDR2 is FQNNGV in the germline V gene. The germline V and J ends were trimmed by 4 bases and 1 base, with 13 bases remaining between them. CDR3 region: CASSYTPAIQETQYF. The CDR3 region has the DNA TGTGCCAGCAGCTACACACCAGCGATCCAAGAGACCCAGTACTTC. The full variable domain, completed using reference TRBV11-2 and TRBJ2-5, is EAGVAQSPRYKIIEKRQSVAFWCNPISGHATLYWYQQILGQGPKLLIQFQNNGVVDDSQLPKDRFSAERLKGVDSTLKIQPAKLEDSAVYLCASSYTPAIQETQYFGPGTRLLVL.

CDR3 bases: TGTGCCAGCAGCTTAGCGTCTGGGACAGGGACCACCTACGAGCAGTACTTC. This codes for CASSLASGTGTTYEQYF. The chain is built from TRBV7-2 and TRBJ2-7; 9 bases are a match to TRBD1. In germline, CDR1 is SGHTA, CDR2 FQGNSA. V shed 0 bases, J shed 2 bases, and the junction held 8 bases outside the gene matches. The CDR3 runs to 17 residues. Looking up the rest from reference TRBV7-2 and TRBJ2-7 gives the full variable domain: GAGVSQSPSNKVTEKGKDVELRCDPISGHTALYWYRQSLGQGLEFLIYFQGNSAPDKSGLPSDRFSAERTGGSVSTLTIQRTQQEDSAVYLCASSLASGTGTTYEQYFGPGTRLTVT.

This clonotype came up a few times. The chain uses TRBV6-2 or TRBV6-3 and TRBJ2-7; D is possibly TRBD1 (5 bases). CDR3 size: 14 residues. V was clipped by 8 bases and J by 6 bases, with 20 bases between them. The germline gives CDR1 MNHEY, CDR2 SVGEGT. CDR3 DNA sequence: TGTGCCAGCGGACCTCGGGCAGGGAAGTCCGAGCAGTACTTC. Translating gives CASGPRAGKSEQYF.

This clonotype showed up many times. The chain couples TRBV28 to TRBJ1-2; D call uncertain. CDR1 and CDR2 from the germline V gene are MDHEN and SYDVKM. V lost 5 bases to trimming and J lost 5 bases, with 12 bases between them. The CDR3 extends over 13 amino acids. This CDR3 is CASSEWIGYGYTF. The CDR3 nucleotides read TGTGCCAGCAGTGAATGGATAGGGTATGGCTACACCTTC.

This clonotype has only a few counts. The rearrangement joins TRBV28 to TRBJ1-4; D possibly corresponds to TRBD1 (5 bases). Per the germline V gene, CDR1 is MDHEN and CDR2 is SYDVKM. This CDR3 is 14 amino acids long. V shed 6 bases and J shed 8 bases, with 16 bases lying between them. CDR3 loop: CASSLGTRAEKLFF. CDR3 bases: TGTGCCAGCAGCCTAGGGACTAGGGCGGAAAAACTGTTTTTT.

This sequence joins TRBV29-1 and TRBJ2-5, with 7 bases identical to TRBD1. Looked up from germline, CDR1 is SQVTM and CDR2 is ANQGSEA. The V and J ends lost 8 bases and 1 base, in that order; junction bases with no gene match: 10. The CDR3 contains 14 residues. CDR3 sequence (DNA): TGCAGCCTTACGACAGGGTTCGTCCAAGAGACCCAGTACTTC. Its translation is CSLTTGFVQETQYF.

The table lists this clonotype with many counts. The V and J genes are TRBV2 and TRBJ1-5; maybe TRBD1 (6 bases). The CDR3 is 15 residues long. The V gene lost 4 bases and the J gene lost 6 bases, with 16 bases spanning the gap. The V gene's germline CDR1 is SNHLY and CDR2 FYNNEI. This chain's CDR3 is CASSVQGLGGQPQHF. Written as DNA, the CDR3 is TGTGCCAGCAGTGTACAGGGTTTGGGAGGTCAGCCCCAGCATTTT.

This clonotype was picked up a small number of times. The V call is TRBV5-1, the J call TRBJ2-3; tentatively, D is TRBD1 (6 bases). The CDR3 contains 16 residues. V lost 1 base, J lost 0 bases, and 12 bases lay in between. CDR1 and CDR2 (germline): SGHRS, YFSETQ. Here the CDR3 reads CASSLWGRQSTDTQYF. The CDR3 DNA sequence: TGCGCCAGCAGCTTGTGGGGGCGGCAAAGCACAGATACGCAGTATTTT.